This note documents a single TCR beta chain sequence. Its antigen is not known. V was shortened by 5 bases and J by 7 bases, with 11 bases between the two germline ends. This CDR3 comprises 11 residues. CDR1 is GTSNPN and CDR2 is SVGIG in the germline V gene (reference sequence). Amplification used 60 Vbeta primers and 13 Jbeta primers. Sequencing used immunoSEQ multiplex PCR; TCRdb keeps in-frame clones, though not all of them. The profile covers under 120,000 clones, with about 74% appearing a single time and roughly 4.9% taken by the ten largest. The data derive from a study of cytomegalovirus exposure and HLA in healthy donors. General study results and limits: It was reported in a later analysis that an Asian-associated ancestry cluster showed fewer N-insertions than the roughly 620-donor mean.

This receptor was taken from a female donor in good health and CMV-seropositive. Material for sequencing was PBMCs. This chain links TRBV30 with TRBJ1-1; D is unclear. The CDR3, as DNA: TGTGCCTGGCTCAGAGGGATTGAAGCTTTCTTT. It specifies CAWLRGIEAFF.